This T cell receptor (beta chain) was identified during a study of monozygotic twins with inflammatory bowel disease. Regarding the study as a whole: Fewer clonotypes were shared with others by IBD patients than by healthy twins, especially with disease activity.

Eight separate reactions per sample served to make cDNA. For both chains, the TCRalpha and TCRbeta cDNA went through two nested PCRs of around 15 and 9 cycles. TCRdb re-called the 5' RACE reads, yielding one record per CDR3 amino acid sequence without DNA. The listing contains around 380,000 distinct CDR3 sequences. Per the germline V gene, CDR1 is SGDLS and CDR2 is YYNGEE. The CDR3 is made up of 16 amino acids. Of note for this clonotype: The antigen is undetermined.

Sequences were obtained from blood. The V call is TRBV9, the J call TRBJ2-2; TCRdb reports TRBD2, a call that lacks DNA to check it against. The source is a human donor with ulcerative colitis or Crohn's disease, or a healthy co-twin of an affected twin (not recorded which). The CDR3 sequence is CASSVAMREGTGELFF.